This TCR beta chain comes out of a study of regulatory T cells in long-lasting Graves disease. Findings and caveats of the study: Among persistent patients, a larger number of public clonotypes were shared (around 2,700) than among newly diagnosed patients (roughly 910).

The V end was cut by 4 bases, the J end by 0 bases, with 16 bases between. The CDR3 sequence is 16 residues long. This clonotype was detected many times. Its antigen remains unidentified. CDR3 regions were amplified by Arm-PCR using iRepertoire HTBI primers to build TCR beta libraries. TCRdb reprocessed the multiplex PCR reads with MiXCR, giving one entry per CDR3 protein. This sample has 400,000 to 500,000 distinct CDR3 sequences, with 16% found just once. Time point specified: newly diagnosed GD, antithyroid drugs for less than 3 months. PBMC RNA was the source of the TCR library. This sample also appeared in a second study, on T cells in Graves' hyperthyroidism and ophthalmopathy.

The TCR comes from a woman aged 25 to 39 with Graves disease. This chain links TRBV12-3 or TRBV12-4 with TRBJ2-7, with D perhaps matching TRBD1 (5 bases). Sequences were derived from peripheral blood mononuclear cells (PBMCs), sampled at new diagnosis, from a patient treated with antithyroid drugs. Here the CDR3 reads CASSWTPQASSYEQYF. For the CDR3, the DNA is TGTGCCAGCAGTTGGACCCCACAGGCTAGCTCCTACGAGCAGTACTTC.